The sequence of this T cell receptor (beta chain) was determined in a study of blood T cell repertoires in COVID-19. Study context: The samples span acute and convalescent COVID-19 from the United States, Italy and Spain. Nucleic acid was either cDNA or gDNA, and it came from T cells, B-cell-depleted T cells, or PBMCs.

This clone has at least ten counts. Germline V gives CDR1 WNHNN, CDR2 SYGVQD (reference sequence). The CDR3 consists of 15 residues. With 7 bases removed from V and 6 bases from J, the gap between germline ends came to 19 bases. Followed longitudinally, the Seattle patients had been enrolled during active infection. In the original analysis: Amplifying reference gene primers gave estimates of nucleated cell counts. The table came from immunoSEQ multiplex PCR; TCRdb's copy has only in-frame clones and leaves some out. D and trimming were read from the DNA, whereas the V and J calls and clone size are those reported in that table. The sample has roughly 200,000 clones, about 80% seen once.

Material for sequencing was peripheral blood. This TCR was sampled from a woman in her sixties or seventies with COVID-19, enrolled during active disease. This rearrangement joins TRBV10-1 to TRBJ2-1; a weak D match, TRBD1 (5 bases). CDR3 in DNA: TGCGCCAGCAAGCATGACAGATCGGAACGCAATGAGCAGTTCTTC. This codes for CASKHDRSERNEQFF.